The clone carrying this T cell receptor (beta chain) was counted only a few times. The antigen remains undetermined. The record originates from a study of T cell responses to AZD1222 COVID-19 vaccine. Findings and limits, study-wide: Spike as a whole was targeted by vaccine-associated CD4 TCRs, dominant at 160-218 and 743-854. At baseline, just 5 or 6 AZD1222 recipients tested seropositive.

Clones were sequenced by immunoSEQ multiplex PCR, and TCRdb holds only the in-frame ones, with some missing. The sample holds fewer than 150,000 clones; roughly nine tenths are singletons and the top ten take about 10%. V dropped 0 bases and J dropped 4; count of bases not matched to a gene: 2. The germline V gene has CDR1 SGHRS and CDR2 YFSETQ. This CDR3 has 15 residues. The sample here was peripheral blood, taken 28 days after the second AZD1222 dose. The origin of this receptor is an adult who received the AZD1222 COVID-19 vaccine. The rearrangement links TRBV5-1 to TRBJ2-3; 10 bases fit TRBD1. The CDR3 reads CASSLGQGAADTQYF. CDR3 in DNA: TGCGCCAGCAGCTTGGGACAGGGGGCCGCAGATACGCAGTATTTT.